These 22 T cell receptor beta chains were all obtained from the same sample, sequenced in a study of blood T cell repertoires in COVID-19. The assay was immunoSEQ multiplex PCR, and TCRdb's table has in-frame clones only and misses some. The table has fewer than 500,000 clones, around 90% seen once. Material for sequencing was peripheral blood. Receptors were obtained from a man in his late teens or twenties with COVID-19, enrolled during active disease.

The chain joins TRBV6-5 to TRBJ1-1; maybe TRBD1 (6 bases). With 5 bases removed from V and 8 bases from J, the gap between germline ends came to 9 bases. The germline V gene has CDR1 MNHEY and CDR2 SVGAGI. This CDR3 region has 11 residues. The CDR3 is CASSIGQEAFF. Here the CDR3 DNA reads TGTGCCAGCAGTATTGGACAGGAAGCTTTCTTT.

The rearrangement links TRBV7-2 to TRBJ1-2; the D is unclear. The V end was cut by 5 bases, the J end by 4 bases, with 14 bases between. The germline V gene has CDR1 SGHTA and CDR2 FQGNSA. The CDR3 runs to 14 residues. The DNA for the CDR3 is TGTGCCAGCAGCAGCCGATTGGCTAGCTATGGCTACACCTTC. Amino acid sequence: CASSSRLASYGYTF.

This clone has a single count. DNA of the CDR3: TGTGCCAGCAGCCAAGTATACGGGTATGGCTACACCTTC. Its translation is CASSQVYGYGYTF. V usage is TRBV3-1 (or the pseudogene TRBV3-2) and J usage is TRBJ1-2; no firm D call. V lost 1 base, J lost 5 bases, and 8 bases lay in between. This CDR3 comprises 13 residues. CDR1 and CDR2 from the germline V gene are LGHDT and YNNKEL (reference sequence).

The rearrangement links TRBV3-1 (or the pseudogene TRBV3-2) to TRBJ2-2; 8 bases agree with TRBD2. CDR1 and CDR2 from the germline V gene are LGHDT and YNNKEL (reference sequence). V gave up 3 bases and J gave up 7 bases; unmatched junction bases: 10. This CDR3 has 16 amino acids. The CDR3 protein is CASSQASGGGNGELFF. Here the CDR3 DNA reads TGTGCCAGCAGCCAGGCAAGCGGGGGAGGGAACGGGGAGCTGTTTTTT.

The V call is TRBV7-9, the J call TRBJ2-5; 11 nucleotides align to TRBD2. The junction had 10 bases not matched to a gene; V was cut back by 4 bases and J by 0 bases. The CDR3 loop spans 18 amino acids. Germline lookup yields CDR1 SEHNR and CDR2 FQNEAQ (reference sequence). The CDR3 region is CASSSGTSGKPYQETQYF. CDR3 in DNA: TGTGCCAGCAGCTCTGGGACTAGCGGAAAACCGTACCAAGAGACCCAGTACTTC.

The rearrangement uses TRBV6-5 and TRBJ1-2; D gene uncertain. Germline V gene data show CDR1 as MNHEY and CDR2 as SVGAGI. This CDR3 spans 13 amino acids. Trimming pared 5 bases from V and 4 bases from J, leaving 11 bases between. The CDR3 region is CASSQTPLYGYTF. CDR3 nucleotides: TGTGCCAGCAGTCAGACACCCCTCTATGGCTACACCTTC.

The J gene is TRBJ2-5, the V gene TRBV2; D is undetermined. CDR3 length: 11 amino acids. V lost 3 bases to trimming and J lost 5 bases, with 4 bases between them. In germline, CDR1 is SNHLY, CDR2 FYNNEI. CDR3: CASSERETQYF. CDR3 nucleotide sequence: TGTGCCAGCAGTGAGCGGGAGACCCAGTACTTC.

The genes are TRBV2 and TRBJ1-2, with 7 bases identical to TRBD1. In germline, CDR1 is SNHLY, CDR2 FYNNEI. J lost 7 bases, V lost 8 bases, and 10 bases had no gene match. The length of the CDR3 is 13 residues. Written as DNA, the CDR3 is TGTGCCAGCTTGACCGGGACAGTAGGTGGCTACACCTTC. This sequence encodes CASLTGTVGGYTF.

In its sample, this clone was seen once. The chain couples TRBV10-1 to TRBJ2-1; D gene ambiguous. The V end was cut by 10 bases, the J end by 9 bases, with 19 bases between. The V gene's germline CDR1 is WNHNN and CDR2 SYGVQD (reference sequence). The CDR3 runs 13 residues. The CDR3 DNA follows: TGCGCCACCAGCACTCGTATTTTGAGTGAGCAGTTCTTC. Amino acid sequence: CATSTRILSEQFF.

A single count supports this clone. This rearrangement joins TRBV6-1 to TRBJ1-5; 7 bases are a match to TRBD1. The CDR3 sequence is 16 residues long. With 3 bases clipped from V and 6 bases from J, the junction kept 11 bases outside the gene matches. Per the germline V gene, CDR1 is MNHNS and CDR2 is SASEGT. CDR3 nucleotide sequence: TGTGCCAGCAGTGACATCCCGCAGGGGGTAGGTCAGCCCCAGCATTTT. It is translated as CASSDIPQGVGQPQHF.

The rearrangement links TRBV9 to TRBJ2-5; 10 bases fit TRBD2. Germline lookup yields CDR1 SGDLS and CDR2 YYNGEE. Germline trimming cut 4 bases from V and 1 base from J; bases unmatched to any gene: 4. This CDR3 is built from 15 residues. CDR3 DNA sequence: TGTGCCAGCAGCCCGCTAGCGGGGGCCCAAGAGACCCAGTACTTC. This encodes CASSPLAGAQETQYF. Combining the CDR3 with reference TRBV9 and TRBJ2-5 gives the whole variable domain DSGVTQTPKHLITATGQRVTLRCSPRSGDLSVYWYQQSLDQGLQFLIQYYNGEERAKGNILERFSAQQFPDLHSELNLSSLELGDSALYFCASSPLAGAQETQYFGPGTRLLVL.

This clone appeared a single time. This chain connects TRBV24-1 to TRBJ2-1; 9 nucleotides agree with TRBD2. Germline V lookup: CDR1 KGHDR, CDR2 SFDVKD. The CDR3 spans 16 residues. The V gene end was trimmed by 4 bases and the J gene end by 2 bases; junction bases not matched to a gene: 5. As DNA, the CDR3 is TGTGCCACCAGTGACCCGACTAGCGGAGCCTACAATGAGCAGTTCTTC. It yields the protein CATSDPTSGAYNEQFF.

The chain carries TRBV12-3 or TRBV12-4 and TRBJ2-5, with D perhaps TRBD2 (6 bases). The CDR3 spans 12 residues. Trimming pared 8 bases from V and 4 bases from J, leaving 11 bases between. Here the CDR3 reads CASGTPGETQYF. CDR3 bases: TGTGCCAGCGGGACTCCTGGAGAGACCCAGTACTTC.

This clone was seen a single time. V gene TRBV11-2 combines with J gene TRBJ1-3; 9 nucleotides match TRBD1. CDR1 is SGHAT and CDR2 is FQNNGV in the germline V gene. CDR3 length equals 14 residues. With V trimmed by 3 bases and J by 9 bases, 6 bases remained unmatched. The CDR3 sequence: CASSLGQGISTIYF. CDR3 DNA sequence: TGTGCCAGCAGCTTGGGACAGGGCATTAGCACCATATATTTT.

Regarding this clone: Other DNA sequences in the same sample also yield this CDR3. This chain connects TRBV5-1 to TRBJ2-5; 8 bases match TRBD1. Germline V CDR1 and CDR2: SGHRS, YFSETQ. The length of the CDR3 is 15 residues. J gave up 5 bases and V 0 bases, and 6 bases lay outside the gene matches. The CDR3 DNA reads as TGCGCCAGCAGCTTGGTCCAGGGGGCGCGGGAGACCCAGTACTTC. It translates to CASSLVQGARETQYF.

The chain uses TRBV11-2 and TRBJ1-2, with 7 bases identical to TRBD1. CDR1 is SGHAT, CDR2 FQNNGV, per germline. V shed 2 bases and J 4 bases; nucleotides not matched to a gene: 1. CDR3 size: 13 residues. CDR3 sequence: CASSLWDSYGYTF. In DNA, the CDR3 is TGTGCCAGCAGCTTATGGGACAGCTATGGCTACACCTTC.

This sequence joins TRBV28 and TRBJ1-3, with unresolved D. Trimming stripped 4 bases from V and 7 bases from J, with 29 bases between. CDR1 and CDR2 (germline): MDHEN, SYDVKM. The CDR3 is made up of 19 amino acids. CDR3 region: CASSWLLNPELAGRNTIYF. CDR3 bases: TGTGCCAGCAGTTGGTTGCTAAACCCCGAACTAGCTGGCCGCAACACCATATATTTT.

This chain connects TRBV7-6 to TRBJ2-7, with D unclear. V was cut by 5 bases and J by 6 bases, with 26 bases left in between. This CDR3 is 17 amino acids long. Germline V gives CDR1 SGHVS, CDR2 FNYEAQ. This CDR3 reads CASSPRSDTLFASEQYF. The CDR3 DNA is TGTGCCAGCAGCCCACGGTCCGACACCCTATTTGCCTCCGAGCAGTACTTC.

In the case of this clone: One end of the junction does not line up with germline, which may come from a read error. Here the CDR3 DNA reads TGTGCCAGCAGCTCCCAGACCCCGCGCGGGCAACTCGCTGAAGGTGGTCGCTTC. Translating it yields CASSSQTPRGQLAEGGRF. V usage is TRBV5-4 and J usage is TRBJ2-7; D might be TRBD2 (5 bases). Germline V lookup: CDR1 SGHNT, CDR2 YYREEE (reference sequence). The CDR3 is 18 amino acids.

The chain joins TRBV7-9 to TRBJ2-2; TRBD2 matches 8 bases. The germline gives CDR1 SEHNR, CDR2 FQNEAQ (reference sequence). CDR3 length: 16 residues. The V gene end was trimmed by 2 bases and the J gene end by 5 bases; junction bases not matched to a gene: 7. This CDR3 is CASSLLASGQTGELFF. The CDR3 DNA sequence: TGTGCCAGCAGCTTACTGGCTAGCGGGCAGACCGGGGAGCTGTTTTTT.

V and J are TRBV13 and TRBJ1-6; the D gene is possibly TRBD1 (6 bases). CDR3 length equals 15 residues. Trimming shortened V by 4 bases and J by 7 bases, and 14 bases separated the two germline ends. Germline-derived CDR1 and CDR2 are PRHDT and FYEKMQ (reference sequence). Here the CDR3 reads CASSSLTGVNSPLHF. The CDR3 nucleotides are TGTGCCAGCAGCTCCCTGACAGGAGTAAATTCACCCCTCCACTTT.

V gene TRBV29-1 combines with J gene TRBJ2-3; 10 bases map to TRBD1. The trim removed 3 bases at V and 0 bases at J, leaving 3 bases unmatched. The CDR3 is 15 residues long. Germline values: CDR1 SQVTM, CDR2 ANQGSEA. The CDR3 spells CSVDGQGVSTDTQYF. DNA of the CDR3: TGCAGCGTTGACGGACAGGGGGTCAGCACAGATACGCAGTATTTT.